A selection of T cell receptor beta chains follows, all from one sample in a study of CD8 T cells in Susac syndrome. Each CDR3 protein gets one entry after TCRdb re-called the immunoSEQ multiplex PCR reads with MiXCR. The sample lists about 180,000 distinct CDR3 sequences, 85% to 95% occurring once. The material sequenced was CD8+ T cells from PBMCs. Source of these receptors: a human donor with multiple sclerosis. The CDR3 runs from the conserved cysteine through the conserved F or W. Fields, in order: J gene, V gene, CDR3 protein.

TRBJ2-5 TRBV29-1 CSGIPGRTKETQYF
TRBJ1-2 TRBV29-1 CSVEDPIREYGYTF
TRBJ2-7 TRBV20-1 CSAREARSYEQYF
TRBJ1-2 TRBV30 CAWSALGGYTF
TRBJ1-2 TRBV9 CASSPQAFPYGYTF
TRBJ2-7 TRBV9 CASSVGQLSYEQYF
TRBJ1-6 TRBV3-1 CASSQIAMSSYNSPLHF
TRBJ2-7 TRBV5-1 CASSLTRDRVSDEQYF
TRBJ2-7 TRBV6-5 CASSYRLANYEQYF
TRBJ2-3 TRBV20-1 CSASPSGITDTQYF
TRBJ2-5 TRBV11-2 CASSLEGFQETQYF
TRBJ2-3 TRBV24-1 CATSDSADRTQYF
TRBJ2-7 TRBV3-1 CASSQGFPMGSYEQYF
TRBJ2-1 TRBV29-1 CSVEWSRGPDEQFF
TRBJ2-5 TRBV25-1 CASKRDSREETQYF
TRBJ2-3 TRBV29-1 CSVRGEGTQYF
TRBJ2-1 TRBV7-6 CASTPTSGPYNEQFF
TRBJ2-1 TRBV20-1 CSARAGYHNEQFF
TRBJ2-2 TRBV29-1 CSVVGADDTGELFF
TRBJ1-1 TRBV29-1 CSVPVNTEAFF
TRBJ2-7 TRBV5-6 CASSSTGWGNEQYF
TRBJ2-5 TRBV27 CASSLSGGATQYF
TRBJ1-1 TRBV7-2 CASSLDSPPGGWDTEAFF
TRBJ2-5 TRBV2 CASRGKTQYF
TRBJ1-2 TRBV29-1 CSTGWPNYGYTF
TRBJ2-5 TRBV15 CATSTKYQETQYF
TRBJ2-7 TRBV7-6 CASSLISDEQYF
TRBJ1-2 TRBV9 CASSVAGIYGYTF
TRBJ1-5 TRBV6-5 CASSYSGSELQHF
TRBJ2-1 TRBV3-1 CASSQDLRLAEFYNEQFF
TRBJ1-2 TRBV29-1 CSVEAGTYGYTF
TRBJ2-1 TRBV12-3/TRBV12-4 CASSSTLWNEQFF
TRBJ1-5 TRBV9 CASSVGESNQPQHF
TRBJ2-2 TRBV24-1 CATSESGELFF
TRBJ2-3 TRBV6-4 CASSDSLAGGGTDTQYF
TRBJ2-3 TRBV7-9 CASSSGLAGGADTQYF
TRBJ2-5 TRBV30 CAWSPPGLAEETQYF
TRBJ2-7 TRBV27 CASSLSAGHYEQYF
TRBJ2-7 TRBV21-1 CASSTSSRGGEQYF
TRBJ1-2 TRBV4-1 CASSQPKGGYGYTF
TRBJ2-7 TRBV27 CASSLAGEGYEQYF
TRBJ2-7 TRBV29-1 CSARQGISYEQYF
TRBJ1-1 TRBV2 CASSDGQGTLTEAFF
TRBJ2-1 TRBV29-1 CSVSSETYNEQFF
TRBJ1-3 TRBV10-3 CAIRIHDLPGNTIYF
TRBJ2-5 TRBV29-1 CSVVGGRPQYF
TRBJ2-3 TRBV28 CASSSWTRSTDTQYF
TRBJ2-7 TRBV2 CAVISGRGTYEQYF